These T cell receptor beta chains were read from a single sample in a study of T cells in Graves' hyperthyroidism and ophthalmopathy. TCRdb reprocessed the multiplex PCR reads via MiXCR and lists one record per CDR3 protein. The data hold 450,000 to 600,000 distinct CDR3 sequences, with just under 20% observed a single time. The source material was blood. Receptor source: a middle-aged man with Graves' ophthalmopathy. The CDR3 runs from the conserved cysteine through the conserved F or W. D genes are given only for firm matches. Size is omitted from some rows. Given values are once, few, many or a class for expanded clones.

length: 17
J: TRBJ2-7
size: NA
D: TRBD2
V: TRBV20-1
CDR3: CSARSTGTSGRANEQYF
DNA: TGCAGTGCGCGTTCGACCGGGACTAGTGGGAGGGCTAACGAGCAGTACTTC

length: 17
J: TRBJ2-2
size: once
D: NA
V: TRBV13
CDR3: CTSSAGWGETNTGELFF
DNA: TGTACCAGCAGCGCCGGATGGGGGGAGACGAACACCGGGGAGCTGTTTTTT

length: 15
J: TRBJ1-4
size: NA
D: NA
V: TRBV6-1
CDR3: CASSPPGRENEKLFF
DNA: TGTGCCAGCAGCCCCCCGGGACGGGAGAATGAAAAACTGTTTTTT

length: 15
J: TRBJ2-1
size: NA
D: NA
V: TRBV3-1
CDR3: CASSQESSSYNEQFF
DNA: TGTGCCAGCAGCCAAGAGTCCAGCTCCTACAATGAGCAGTTCTTC

length: 15
J: TRBJ2-5
size: many
D: NA
V: TRBV11-2
CDR3: CASSWTTGRQETQYF
DNA: TGTGCCAGCAGCTGGACGACAGGCCGCCAAGAGACCCAGTACTTC

length: 15
J: TRBJ1-4
size: NA
D: NA
V: TRBV4-3
CDR3: CASSQEEGMGEKLFF
DNA: TGCGCCAGCAGCCAAGAAGAGGGTATGGGTGAAAAACTGTTTTTT

length: 13
J: TRBJ1-2
size: few
D: TRBD1
V: TRBV2
CDR3: CASSETGPAGYTF
DNA: TGTGCCAGCAGTGAGACAGGGCCGGCTGGCTACACCTTC

length: 17
J: TRBJ2-4
size: NA
D: TRBD2
V: TRBV2
CDR3: CASSESVPAGGVDIQYF
DNA: TGTGCCAGCAGTGAAAGTGTTCCGGCGGGGGGGGTGGACATTCAGTACTTC

length: 15
J: TRBJ2-5
size: many
D: TRBD2
V: TRBV20-1
CDR3: CSATNPLAVQETQYF
DNA: TGCAGTGCCACAAACCCCCTAGCGGTCCAAGAGACCCAGTACTTC

length: 14
J: TRBJ2-7
size: NA
D: NA
V: TRBV3-2
CDR3: CASSQAGQTYEQYF
DNA: TGTGCCAGCAGCCAGGCGGGACAGACCTACGAGCAGTACTTC

length: 13
J: TRBJ2-2
size: many
D: NA
V: TRBV2
CDR3: CASSHANTGELFF
DNA: TGTGCCAGCTCGCACGCGAACACCGGGGAGCTGTTTTTT